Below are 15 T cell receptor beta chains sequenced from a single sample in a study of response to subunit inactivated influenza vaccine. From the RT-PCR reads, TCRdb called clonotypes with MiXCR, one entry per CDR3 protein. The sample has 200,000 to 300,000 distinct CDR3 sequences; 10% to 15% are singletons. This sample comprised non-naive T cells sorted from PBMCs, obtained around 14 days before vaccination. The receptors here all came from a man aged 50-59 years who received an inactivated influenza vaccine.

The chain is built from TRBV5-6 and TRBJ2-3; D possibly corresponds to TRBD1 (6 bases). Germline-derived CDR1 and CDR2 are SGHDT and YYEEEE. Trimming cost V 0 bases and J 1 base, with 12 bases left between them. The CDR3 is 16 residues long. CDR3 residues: CASSLDTGFGTDTQYF. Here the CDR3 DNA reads TGTGCCAGCAGCTTGGATACAGGGTTTGGCACAGATACGCAGTATTTT.

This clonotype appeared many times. CDR3 loop: CSAGQGAKYEQYF. CDR3 bases: TGCAGCGCTGGACAGGGGGCTAAGTACGAGCAGTACTTC. The V call is TRBV29-1, the J call TRBJ2-7; 11 nucleotides align to TRBD1. Trimming cost V 7 bases and J 4 bases; bases outside gene matches: 6. The V gene's germline CDR1 is SQVTM and CDR2 ANQGSEA. There are 13 residues in the CDR3.

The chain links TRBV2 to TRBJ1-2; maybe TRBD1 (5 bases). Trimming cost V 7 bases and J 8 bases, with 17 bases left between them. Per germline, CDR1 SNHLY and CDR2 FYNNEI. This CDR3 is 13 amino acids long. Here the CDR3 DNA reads TGTGCCAGCACTGCGATAGGGACGGGCGGCTACACCTTC. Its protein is CASTAIGTGGYTF. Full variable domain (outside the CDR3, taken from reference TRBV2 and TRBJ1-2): EPEVTQTPSHQVTQMGQEVILRCVPISNHLYFYWYRQILGQKVEFLVSFYNNEISEKSEIFDDQFSVERPDGSNFTLKIRSTKLEDSAMYFCASTAIGTGGYTFGSGTRLTVV.

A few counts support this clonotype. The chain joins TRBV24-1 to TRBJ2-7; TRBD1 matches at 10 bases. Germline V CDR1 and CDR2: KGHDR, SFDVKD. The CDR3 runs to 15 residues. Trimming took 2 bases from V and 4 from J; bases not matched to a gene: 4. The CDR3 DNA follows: TGTGCCACCAGTGATTCCGGGACAGGGGTATACGAGCAGTACTTC. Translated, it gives CATSDSGTGVYEQYF.

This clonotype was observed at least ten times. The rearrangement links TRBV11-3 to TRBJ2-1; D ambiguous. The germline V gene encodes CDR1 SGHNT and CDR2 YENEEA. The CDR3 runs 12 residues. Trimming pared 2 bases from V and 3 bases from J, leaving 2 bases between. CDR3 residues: CASSLNYNEQFF. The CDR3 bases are TGTGCCAGCAGCTTAAACTACAATGAGCAGTTCTTC.

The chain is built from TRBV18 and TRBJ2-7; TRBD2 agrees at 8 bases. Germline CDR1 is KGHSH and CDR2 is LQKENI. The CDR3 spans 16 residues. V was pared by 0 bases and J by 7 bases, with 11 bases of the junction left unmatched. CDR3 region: CASSPPSSSGSGEQYF. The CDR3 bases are TGTGCCAGCTCACCACCGTCGTCCAGCGGGAGCGGGGAGCAGTACTTC.

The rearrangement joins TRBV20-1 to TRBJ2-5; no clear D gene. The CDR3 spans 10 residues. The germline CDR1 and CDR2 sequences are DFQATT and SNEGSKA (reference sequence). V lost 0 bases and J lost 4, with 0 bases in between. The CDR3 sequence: CSAREETQYF. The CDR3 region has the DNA TGCAGTGCTAGAGAAGAGACCCAGTACTTC.

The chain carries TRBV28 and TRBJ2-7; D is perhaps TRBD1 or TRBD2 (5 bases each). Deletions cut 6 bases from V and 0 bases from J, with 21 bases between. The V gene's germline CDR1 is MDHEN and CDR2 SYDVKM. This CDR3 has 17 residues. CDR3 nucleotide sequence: TGTGCCAGCAGCCTGTTTGGGGGAGCCGCAGTCTCCTACGAGCAGTACTTC. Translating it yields CASSLFGGAAVSYEQYF.

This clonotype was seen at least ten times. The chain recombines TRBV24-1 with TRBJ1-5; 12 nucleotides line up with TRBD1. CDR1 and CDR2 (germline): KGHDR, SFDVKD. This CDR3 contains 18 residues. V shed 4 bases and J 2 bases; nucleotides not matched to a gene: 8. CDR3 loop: CATSDQGQGAMGNQPQHF. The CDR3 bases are TGTGCCACCAGTGACCAGGGACAGGGGGCAATGGGCAATCAGCCCCAGCATTTT.

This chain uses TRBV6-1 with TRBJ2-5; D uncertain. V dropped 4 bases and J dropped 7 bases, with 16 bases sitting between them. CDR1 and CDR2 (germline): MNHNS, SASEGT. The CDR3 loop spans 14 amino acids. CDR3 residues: CASSGQMAAWTQYF. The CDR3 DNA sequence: TGTGCCAGCAGTGGGCAGATGGCCGCTTGGACCCAGTACTTC.

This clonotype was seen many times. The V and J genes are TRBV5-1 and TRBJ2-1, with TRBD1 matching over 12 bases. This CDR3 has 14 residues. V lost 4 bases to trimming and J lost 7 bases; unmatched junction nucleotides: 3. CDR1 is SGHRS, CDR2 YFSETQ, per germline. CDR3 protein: CASSGTGGRNEQFF. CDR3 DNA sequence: TGCGCCAGCAGCGGGACAGGGGGCCGAAATGAGCAGTTCTTC.

DNA of the CDR3: TGTGCCAGCAGCTTATTGTGGGGACAGCCGAACACCGGGGAGCTGTTTTTT. Translating it yields CASSLLWGQPNTGELFF. The chain couples TRBV11-2 to TRBJ2-2, with 7 bases fitting TRBD1. V gave up 2 bases and J gave up 0 bases; unmatched junction bases: 6. Per the germline V gene, CDR1 is SGHAT and CDR2 is FQNNGV. There are 17 residues in the CDR3.

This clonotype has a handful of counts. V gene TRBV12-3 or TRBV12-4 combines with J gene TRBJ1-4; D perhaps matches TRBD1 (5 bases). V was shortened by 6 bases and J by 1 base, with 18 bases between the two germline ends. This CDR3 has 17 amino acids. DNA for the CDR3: TGTGCCAGCAGGCCTCTTACAGGAGGAGGAACTAATGAAAAACTGTTTTTT. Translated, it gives CASRPLTGGGTNEKLFF.

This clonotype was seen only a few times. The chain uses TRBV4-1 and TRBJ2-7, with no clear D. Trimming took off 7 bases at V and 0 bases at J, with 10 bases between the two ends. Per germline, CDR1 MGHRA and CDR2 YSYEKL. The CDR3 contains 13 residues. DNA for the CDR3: TGCGCCAGCAAAGACTTGAGCTCCTACGAGCAGTACTTC. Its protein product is CASKDLSSYEQYF.

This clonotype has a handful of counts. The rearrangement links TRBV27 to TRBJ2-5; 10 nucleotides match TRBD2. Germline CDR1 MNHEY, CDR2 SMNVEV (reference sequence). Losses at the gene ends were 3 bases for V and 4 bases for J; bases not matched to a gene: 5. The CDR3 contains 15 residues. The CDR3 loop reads CASSFSGGPAETQYF. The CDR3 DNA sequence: TGTGCCAGCAGTTTTAGCGGGGGGCCAGCAGAGACCCAGTACTTC.